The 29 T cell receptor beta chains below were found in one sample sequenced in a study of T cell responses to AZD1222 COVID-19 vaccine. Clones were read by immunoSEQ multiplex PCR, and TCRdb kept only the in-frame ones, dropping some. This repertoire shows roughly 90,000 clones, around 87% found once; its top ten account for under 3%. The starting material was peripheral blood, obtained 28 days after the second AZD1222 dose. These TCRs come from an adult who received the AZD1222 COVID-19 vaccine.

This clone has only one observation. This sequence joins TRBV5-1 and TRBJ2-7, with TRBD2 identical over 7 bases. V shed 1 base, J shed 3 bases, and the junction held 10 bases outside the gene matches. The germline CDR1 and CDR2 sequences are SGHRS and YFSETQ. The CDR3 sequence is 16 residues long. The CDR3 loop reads CASSLRSSGGIYEQYF. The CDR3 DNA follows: TGCGCCAGCAGCTTGAGGTCTAGCGGAGGCATCTACGAGCAGTACTTC.

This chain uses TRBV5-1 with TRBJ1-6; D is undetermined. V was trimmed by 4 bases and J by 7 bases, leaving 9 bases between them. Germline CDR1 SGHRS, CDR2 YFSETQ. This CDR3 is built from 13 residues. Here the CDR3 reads CASSDQSNSPLHF. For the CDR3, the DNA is TGCGCCAGCAGCGACCAGTCAAATTCACCCCTCCACTTT.

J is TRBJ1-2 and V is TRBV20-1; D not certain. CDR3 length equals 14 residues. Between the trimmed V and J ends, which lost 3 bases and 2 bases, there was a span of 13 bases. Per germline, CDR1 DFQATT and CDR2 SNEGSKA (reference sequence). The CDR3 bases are TGCAGTGCTAGTATTTTTGGCAGCAACTATGGCTACACCTTC. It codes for CSASIFGSNYGYTF.

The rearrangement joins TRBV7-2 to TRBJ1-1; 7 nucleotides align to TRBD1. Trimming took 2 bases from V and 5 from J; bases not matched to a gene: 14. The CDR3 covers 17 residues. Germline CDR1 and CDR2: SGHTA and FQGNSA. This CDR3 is CASSLIRGGFMSTEAFF. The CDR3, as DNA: TGTGCCAGCAGCTTAATAAGAGGGGGCTTCATGAGTACTGAAGCTTTCTTT.

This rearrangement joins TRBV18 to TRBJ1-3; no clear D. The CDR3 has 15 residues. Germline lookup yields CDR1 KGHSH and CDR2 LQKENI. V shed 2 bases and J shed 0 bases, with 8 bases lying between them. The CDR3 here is CASSPTARSGNTIYF. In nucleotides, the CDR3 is TGTGCCAGCTCACCAACAGCCCGCTCTGGAAACACCATATATTTT. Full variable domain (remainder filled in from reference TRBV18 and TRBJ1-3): NAGVMQNPRHLVRRRGQEARLRCSPMKGHSHVYWYRQLPEEGLKFMVYLQKENIIDESGMPKERFSAEFPKEGPSILRIQQVVRGDSAAYFCASSPTARSGNTIYFGEGSWLTVV.

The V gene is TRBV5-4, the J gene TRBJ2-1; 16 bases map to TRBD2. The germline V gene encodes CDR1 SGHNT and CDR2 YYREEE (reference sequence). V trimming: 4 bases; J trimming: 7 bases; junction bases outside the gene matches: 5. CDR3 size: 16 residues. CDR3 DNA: TGTGCCAGCAGCGAGGGACTAGCGGGAGGGTTAAATGAGCAGTTCTTC. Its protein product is CASSEGLAGGLNEQFF.

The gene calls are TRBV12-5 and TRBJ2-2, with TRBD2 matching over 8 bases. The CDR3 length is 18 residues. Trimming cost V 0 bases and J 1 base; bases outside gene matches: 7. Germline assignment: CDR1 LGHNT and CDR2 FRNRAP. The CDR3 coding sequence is TGTGCTAGTGGTTTGGTACAGATCGGGAGGGGGAACACCGGGGAGCTGTTTTTT. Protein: CASGLVQIGRGNTGELFF.

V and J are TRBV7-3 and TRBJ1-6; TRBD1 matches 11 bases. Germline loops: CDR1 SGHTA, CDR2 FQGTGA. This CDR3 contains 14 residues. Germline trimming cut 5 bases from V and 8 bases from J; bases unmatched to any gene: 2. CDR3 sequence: CASSRTGGDSPLHF. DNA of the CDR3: TGTGCCAGCAGCCGGACAGGGGGCGATTCACCCCTCCACTTT.

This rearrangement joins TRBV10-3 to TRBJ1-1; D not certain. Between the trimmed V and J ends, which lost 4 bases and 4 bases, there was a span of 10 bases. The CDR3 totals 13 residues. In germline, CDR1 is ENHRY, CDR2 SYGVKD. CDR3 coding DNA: TGTGCCATCAGTGGAGGTCTGGGCACTGAAGCTTTCTTT. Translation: CAISGGLGTEAFF.

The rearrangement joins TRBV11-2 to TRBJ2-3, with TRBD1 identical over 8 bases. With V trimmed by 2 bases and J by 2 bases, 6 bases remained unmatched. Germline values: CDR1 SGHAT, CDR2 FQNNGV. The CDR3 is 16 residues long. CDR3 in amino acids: CASSLPTGGTTDTQYF. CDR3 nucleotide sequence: TGTGCCAGCAGCTTACCTACAGGGGGAACCACAGATACGCAGTATTTT.

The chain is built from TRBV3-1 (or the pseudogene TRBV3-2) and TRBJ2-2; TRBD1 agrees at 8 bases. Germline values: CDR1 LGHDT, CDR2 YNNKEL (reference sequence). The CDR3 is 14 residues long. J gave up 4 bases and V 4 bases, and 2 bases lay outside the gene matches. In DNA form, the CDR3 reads TGTGCCAGCAGCCGACAGGGGAGCACCGGGGAGCTGTTTTTT. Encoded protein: CASSRQGSTGELFF.

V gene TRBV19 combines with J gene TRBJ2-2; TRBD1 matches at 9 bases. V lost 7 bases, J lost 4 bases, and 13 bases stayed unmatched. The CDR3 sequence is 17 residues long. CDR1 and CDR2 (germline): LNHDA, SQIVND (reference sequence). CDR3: CASTSRRTGEFTGELFF. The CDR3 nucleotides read TGTGCCAGTACCTCTAGAAGGACAGGGGAGTTCACCGGGGAGCTGTTTTTT.

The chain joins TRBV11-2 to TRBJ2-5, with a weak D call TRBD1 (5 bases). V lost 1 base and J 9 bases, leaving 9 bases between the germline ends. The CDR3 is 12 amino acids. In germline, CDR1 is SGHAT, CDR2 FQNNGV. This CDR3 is CASSLVQGPQYF. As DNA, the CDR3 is TGTGCCAGCAGCTTAGTCCAGGGTCCCCAGTACTTC.

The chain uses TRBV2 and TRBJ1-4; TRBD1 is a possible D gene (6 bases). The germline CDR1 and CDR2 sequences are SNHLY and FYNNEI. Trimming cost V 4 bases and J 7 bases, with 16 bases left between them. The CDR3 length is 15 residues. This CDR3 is CASSGIQGGSEKLFF. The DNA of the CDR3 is TGTGCCAGCAGTGGGATACAGGGAGGGAGTGAAAAACTGTTTTTT.

The CDR3 coding sequence is TGTGCCAGCAGCTTACGGGCTCCACCATTCTCTGGGGCCAACGTCCTGACTTTC. Its translation: CASSLRAPPFSGANVLTF. The J gene is TRBJ2-6, the V gene TRBV7-9; D not certain. Looked up from germline, CDR1 is SEHNR and CDR2 is FQNEAQ (reference sequence). V lost 2 bases to trimming and J lost 0 bases, with 14 bases between them. The CDR3 covers 18 residues.

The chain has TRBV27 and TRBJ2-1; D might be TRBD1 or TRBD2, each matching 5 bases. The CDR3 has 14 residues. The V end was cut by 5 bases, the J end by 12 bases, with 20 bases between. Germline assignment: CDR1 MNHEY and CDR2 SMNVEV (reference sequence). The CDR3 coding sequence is TGTGCCAGCAGTCCAATCCCATCAGGGAGAGGGCAGTTCTTC. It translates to CASSPIPSGRGQFF.

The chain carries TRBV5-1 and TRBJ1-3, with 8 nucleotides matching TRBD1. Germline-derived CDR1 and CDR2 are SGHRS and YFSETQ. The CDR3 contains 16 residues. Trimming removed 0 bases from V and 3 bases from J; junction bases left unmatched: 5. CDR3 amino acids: CASSLAGQGYGNTIYF. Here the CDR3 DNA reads TGCGCCAGCAGCTTGGCCGGACAGGGCTATGGAAACACCATATATTTT.

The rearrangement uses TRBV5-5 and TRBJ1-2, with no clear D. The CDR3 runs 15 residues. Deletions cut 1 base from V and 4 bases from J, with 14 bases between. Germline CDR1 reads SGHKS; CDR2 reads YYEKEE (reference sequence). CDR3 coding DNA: TGTGCCAGCAGCTTGTTCGCGGCCCCCAGCTATGGCTACACCTTC. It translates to CASSLFAAPSYGYTF.

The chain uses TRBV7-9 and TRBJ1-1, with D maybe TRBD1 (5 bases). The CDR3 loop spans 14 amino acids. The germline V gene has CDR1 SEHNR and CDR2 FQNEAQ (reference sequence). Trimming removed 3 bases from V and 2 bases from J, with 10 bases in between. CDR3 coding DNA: TGTGCCAGCAGCTTGGTAGGGACTAACACTGAAGCTTTCTTT. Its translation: CASSLVGTNTEAFF.

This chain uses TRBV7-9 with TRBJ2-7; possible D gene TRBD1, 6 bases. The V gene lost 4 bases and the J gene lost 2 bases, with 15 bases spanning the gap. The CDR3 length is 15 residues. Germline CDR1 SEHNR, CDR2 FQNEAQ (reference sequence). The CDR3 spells CASSSAHAGAYEQYF. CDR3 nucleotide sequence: TGTGCCAGCAGCTCAGCTCACGCAGGGGCCTACGAGCAGTACTTC.

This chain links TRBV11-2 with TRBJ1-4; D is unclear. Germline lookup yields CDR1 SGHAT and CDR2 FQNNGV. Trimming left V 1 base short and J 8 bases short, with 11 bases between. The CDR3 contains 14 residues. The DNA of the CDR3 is TGTGCCAGCAGCTTAGGTGGACTGAGGGAAAAACTGTTTTTT. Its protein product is CASSLGGLREKLFF. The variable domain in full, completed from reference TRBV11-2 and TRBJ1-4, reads EAGVAQSPRYKIIEKRQSVAFWCNPISGHATLYWYQQILGQGPKLLIQFQNNGVVDDSQLPKDRFSAERLKGVDSTLKIQPAKLEDSAVYLCASSLGGLREKLFFGSGTQLSVL.

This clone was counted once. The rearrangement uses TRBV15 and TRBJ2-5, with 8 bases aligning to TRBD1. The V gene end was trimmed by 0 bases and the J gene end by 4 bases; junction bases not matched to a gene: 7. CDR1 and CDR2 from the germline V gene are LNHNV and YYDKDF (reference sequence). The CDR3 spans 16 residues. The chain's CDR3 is CATSRDREGQGETQYF. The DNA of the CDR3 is TGTGCCACCAGCAGAGATCGGGAAGGACAGGGAGAGACCCAGTACTTC.

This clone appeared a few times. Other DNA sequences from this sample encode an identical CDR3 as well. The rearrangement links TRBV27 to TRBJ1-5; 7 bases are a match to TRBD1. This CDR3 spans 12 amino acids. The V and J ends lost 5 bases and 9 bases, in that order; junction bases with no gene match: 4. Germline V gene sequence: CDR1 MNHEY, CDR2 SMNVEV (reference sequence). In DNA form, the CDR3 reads TGTGCCAGCAGTCCTCCAGGGGGGCCCCAGCATTTT. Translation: CASSPPGGPQHF.

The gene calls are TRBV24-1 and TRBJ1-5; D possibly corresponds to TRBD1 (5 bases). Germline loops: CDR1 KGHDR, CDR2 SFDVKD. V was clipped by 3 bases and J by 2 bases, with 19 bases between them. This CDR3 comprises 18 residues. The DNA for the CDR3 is TGTGCCACCAGTGATACTACCTCCAGGGAACGCGGCAATCAGCCCCAGCATTTT. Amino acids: CATSDTTSRERGNQPQHF.

CDR3 sequence reads: CASSTGPLLGPTEAFF. CDR3 DNA sequence: TGCGCCAGCAGCACGGGCCCCTTACTTGGTCCCACTGAAGCTTTCTTT. The V call is TRBV5-1, the J call TRBJ1-1; D call uncertain. V was shortened by 4 bases and J by 4 bases, with 20 bases between the two germline ends. Germline CDR1 and CDR2: SGHRS and YFSETQ. This CDR3 spans 16 amino acids.

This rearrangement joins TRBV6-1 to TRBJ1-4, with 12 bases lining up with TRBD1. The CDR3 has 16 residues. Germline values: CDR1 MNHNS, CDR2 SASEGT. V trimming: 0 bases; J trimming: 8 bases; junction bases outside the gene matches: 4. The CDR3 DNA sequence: TGTGCCAGCAGTGAAGCCACCGGGACAGGGGGCGAAAAACTGTTTTTT. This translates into CASSEATGTGGEKLFF.

The DNA for the CDR3 is TGTGCCAGCAGCCAGGCCCGGACTAGCGGGGGTCATGAGCAGTTCTTC. Translated, it gives CASSQARTSGGHEQFF. V is TRBV4-2 and J is TRBJ2-1; 13 bases are a match to TRBD2. The CDR3 is 16 amino acids. CDR1 is LGHNA and CDR2 is YNFKEQ in the germline V gene. With V trimmed by 3 bases and J by 8 bases, 7 bases remained unmatched.

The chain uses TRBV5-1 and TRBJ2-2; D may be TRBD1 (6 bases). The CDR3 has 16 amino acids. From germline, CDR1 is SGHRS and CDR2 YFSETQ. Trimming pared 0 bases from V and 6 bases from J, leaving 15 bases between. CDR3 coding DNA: TGCGCCAGCAGCTTGGCCGTGGGGCAGGGGTCCGGGGAGCTGTTTTTT. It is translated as CASSLAVGQGSGELFF. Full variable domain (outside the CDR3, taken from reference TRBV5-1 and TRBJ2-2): KAGVTQTPRYLIKTRGQQVTLSCSPISGHRSVSWYQQTPGQGLQFLFEYFSETQRNKGNFPGRFSGRQFSNSRSEMNVSTLELGDSALYLCASSLAVGQGSGELFFGEGSRLTVL.

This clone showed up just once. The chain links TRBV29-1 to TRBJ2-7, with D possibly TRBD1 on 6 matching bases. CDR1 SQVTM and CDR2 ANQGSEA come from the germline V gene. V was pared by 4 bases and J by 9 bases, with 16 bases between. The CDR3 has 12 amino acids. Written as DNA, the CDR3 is TGCAGCGTTGGAGGTTGGGGGCCAGGGCAGTACTTC. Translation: CSVGGWGPGQYF.